This T cell receptor beta chain stems from a study of shared clonotypes between healthy human individuals. Study as a whole: Plates per donor: three CD4 naive, three CD4 memory, two CD8 naive, one CD8 memory.

CD45RO negativity and positive selection for CCR7 defined naive CD8 cells, a population that excluded terminally differentiated effector memory CD45RA+ cells. Germline CDR1 reads SQVTM; CDR2 reads ANQGSEA. V was pared by 7 bases and J by 5 bases, with 14 bases between. The CDR3 covers 12 residues. Produced via immunoSEQ multiplex PCR; TCRdb's table is partial and in-frame only. The repertoire has over 750,000 clones, about 97% of them found once; the top ten carry roughly 0.23%. The J gene is TRBJ1-2, the V gene TRBV29-1; a possible D gene is TRBD1 (6 bases). The sequence was collected from a man younger than 40 in good health. Sequencing was performed on naive CD8+ T cells sorted from blood. CDR3: CSALDRDYGYTF. The CDR3 region has the DNA TGCAGCGCCCTGGACAGAGATTATGGCTACACCTTC.